This T cell receptor (beta chain) was profiled in a study of PD-L1 blockade in urothelial cancer. Overall study: Atezolizumab at 1,200 mg intravenously every 3 weeks was started by patients around 2014. Study patients had been treated with 0 to 3 previous chemotherapy regimens.

Profiling relied on immunoSEQ multiplex PCR, and the TCRdb table lists in-frame clones only, not all of them. Of about 55,000 clones in the sample, roughly 80% were seen once. Concerning this clone itself: Its antigen is still unknown.

Germline-derived CDR1 and CDR2 are MDHEN and SYDVKM. V was pared by 6 bases and J by 2 bases, with 11 bases between. The length of the CDR3 is 14 residues. Whole-study results and caveats: Tumor-associated TCR clones expanded more in blood at 3 weeks in patients with durable benefit. Below-median pretreatment blood TCR clonality was associated with improved progression-free and overall survival.

This specimen was PBMCs, taken around atezolizumab (anti-PD-L1) treatment. This sequence joins TRBV28 and TRBJ2-1; D perhaps matches TRBD1 (5 bases). This receptor was obtained from a man between 65 and 85 years old with urothelial cancer. DNA for the CDR3: TGTGCCAGCAGGACACCGACAGCCTACAATGAGCAGTTCTTC. This codes for CASRTPTAYNEQFF.